This T cell receptor beta chain was identified in a study of CD8 T cells in Susac syndrome. Random hexamers were used to reverse transcribe an amount of roughly 0.45 to 1 ug RNA. A multiplex approach, immunoSEQ multiplex PCR, amplified TCR beta CDR3 across 54 Vbeta and 13 Jbeta. TCRdb reprocessed the immunoSEQ multiplex PCR reads via MiXCR and lists one record per CDR3 protein. The sample yields a few hundred thousand distinct CDR3 sequences, 95% seen once. Relapsing-remitting disease, either stable or active, was present in the treatment-naive patients who were the multiple sclerosis controls. The authors negatively isolated CD8+ and CD4+ T cells and FACS-enriched TEMRA cells. Comments on this clonotype: Its antigen is as yet unknown.

Study observations and caveats: The study recognized that the number of individuals in its TCR sequencing and HLA analysis was relatively small.

This CDR3 has 17 amino acids. V was pared by 2 bases and J by 0 bases, with 11 bases between. Germline values: CDR1 SGHAT, CDR2 FQNNGV. The sequence came from a human donor with multiple sclerosis. The gene calls are TRBV11-2 and TRBJ2-6; either TRBD1 or TRBD2 may supply D (5 bases each). The sample taken for sequencing was CD4+ T cells from PBMCs. The CDR3 loop is CASSLRDLPSGANVLTF. The CDR3 bases are TGTGCCAGCAGCTTACGGGACCTCCCCTCTGGGGCCAACGTCCTGACTTTC.